Presented here are 21 T cell receptor beta chains from one specimen sequenced in a study of control samples from healthy donors and cancer patients. Produced via immunoSEQ multiplex PCR; TCRdb's table is partial and in-frame only. This table has 95,000 to 150,000 clones, approximately 90% appearing once. The sample was blood. These receptors originate from a woman under 30 in good health.

This clone has a single count. The V call is TRBV28, the J call TRBJ1-5; 7 bases are shared with TRBD1. The CDR3 consists of 15 residues. J gave up 5 bases and V 10 bases, and 14 bases lay outside the gene matches. The germline V gene encodes CDR1 MDHEN and CDR2 SYDVKM. The CDR3 protein is CAINPGGRIDQPQHF. Here the CDR3 DNA reads TGTGCCATCAACCCAGGGGGAAGGATTGATCAGCCCCAGCATTTT.

V and J are TRBV7-2 and TRBJ2-5; 7 bases match TRBD1. The CDR3 runs to 15 residues. Germline V gene lookup returns CDR1 SGHTA and CDR2 FQGNSA. Unmatched junction bases numbered 7, after V lost 4 bases and J lost 2 bases. The CDR3 DNA reads as TGTGCCAGCAGCTCAAGACAGGGACCTCAAGAGACCCAGTACTTC. Its protein is CASSSRQGPQETQYF.

The chain carries TRBV7-2 and TRBJ2-7, with 7 bases fitting TRBD2. CDR1 and CDR2 (germline): SGHTA, FQGNSA. V lost 6 bases to trimming and J lost 4 bases; unmatched junction nucleotides: 9. The CDR3 is made up of 14 amino acids. The CDR3 reads CASSLTGGNYEQYF. The DNA for the CDR3 is TGTGCCAGCAGTCTTACGGGAGGAAATTACGAGCAGTACTTC.

This chain links TRBV11-2 with TRBJ2-7, with no clear D. Germline V lookup: CDR1 SGHAT, CDR2 FQNNGV. There are 16 residues in the CDR3. V lost 1 base to trimming and J lost 6 bases, with 19 bases between them. Written as DNA, the CDR3 is TGTGCCAGCAGCTTAGGGGTACTTATAGATCCGACCGAGCAGTACTTC. It specifies CASSLGVLIDPTEQYF.

The chain couples TRBV18 to TRBJ2-1, with TRBD2 identical over 10 bases. CDR1 is KGHSH, CDR2 LQKENI, per germline. The CDR3 runs to 18 residues. Unmatched junction bases numbered 9, after V lost 2 bases and J lost 2 bases. CDR3: CASSPAPPSGRPYNEQFF. In DNA form, the CDR3 reads TGTGCCAGCTCACCAGCCCCCCCTAGCGGGAGACCCTACAATGAGCAGTTCTTC.

The chain is built from TRBV27 and TRBJ2-5, with D tentatively TRBD2 (5 bases). The CDR3 covers 15 residues. Germline CDR1 is MNHEY and CDR2 is SMNVEV (reference sequence). The V end was cut by 6 bases, the J end by 0 bases, with 14 bases between. This CDR3 is CASSPYRRYQETQYF. The CDR3 DNA reads as TGTGCCAGCAGCCCCTATCGGAGGTACCAAGAGACCCAGTACTTC.

The J gene is TRBJ2-7, the V gene TRBV24-1; D is undetermined. V was clipped by 3 bases and J by 3 bases, with 17 bases between them. The CDR3 is made up of 16 amino acids. The germline CDR1 and CDR2 sequences are KGHDR and SFDVKD. The CDR3: CATSDIKLPPLYEQYF. DNA of the CDR3: TGTGCCACCAGTGATATTAAGTTACCCCCTCTCTACGAGCAGTACTTC.

The chain employs TRBV25-1 and TRBJ2-4; 9 bases fit TRBD1. Germline trimming cut 5 bases from V and 2 bases from J; bases unmatched to any gene: 10. The CDR3 runs to 17 residues. Germline-derived CDR1 and CDR2 are MGHDK and SYGVNS. CDR3 amino acids: CASSPRDRDRSKNIQYF. CDR3 DNA sequence: TGTGCCAGCAGTCCCCGGGACAGGGATAGGTCCAAAAACATTCAGTACTTC.

The gene calls are TRBV4-3 and TRBJ2-1, with D perhaps matching TRBD2 (6 bases). CDR1 is LGHNA, CDR2 YSLEER, per germline. Trimming took off 0 bases at V and 7 bases at J, with 16 bases between the two ends. This CDR3 spans 16 amino acids. CDR3 in amino acids: CASSQDGGFGGNEQFF. For the CDR3, the DNA is TGCGCCAGCAGCCAAGATGGGGGGTTTGGGGGTAATGAGCAGTTCTTC.

The chain combines TRBV3-1 (or the pseudogene TRBV3-2) with TRBJ1-2; D perhaps matches TRBD1 (5 bases). The CDR3 runs 13 residues. The germline V gene has CDR1 LGHDT and CDR2 YNNKEL (reference sequence). V was clipped by 4 bases and J by 4 bases, with 10 bases between them. CDR3 amino acids: CASSRRDSYGYTF. The CDR3 DNA sequence: TGTGCCAGCAGCCGACGGGACTCCTATGGCTACACCTTC.

V is TRBV6-2 or TRBV6-3 and J is TRBJ2-3; 7 nucleotides align to TRBD1. The CDR3 sequence is 18 residues long. Trimming cost V 5 bases and J 3 bases; bases outside gene matches: 17. From germline, CDR1 is MNHEY and CDR2 SVGEGT. CDR3 amino acids: CASSTTGVRGWRTDTQYF. CDR3 in DNA: TGTGCCAGCAGTACTACAGGGGTAAGGGGTTGGAGAACAGATACGCAGTATTTT.

The chain uses TRBV5-6 and TRBJ2-3, with D possibly TRBD2 on 6 matching bases. There are 16 residues in the CDR3. Per germline, CDR1 SGHDT and CDR2 YYEEEE. Trimming removed 4 bases from V and 2 bases from J, with 17 bases in between. The CDR3 region is CASSVQGAGLTDTQYF. In DNA form, the CDR3 reads TGTGCCAGCAGCGTGCAGGGAGCGGGTCTCACAGATACGCAGTATTTT. Together with reference TRBV5-6 and TRBJ2-3, the CDR3 gives the full variable domain: DAGVTQSPTHLIKTRGQQVTLRCSPKSGHDTVSWYQQALGQGPQFIFQYYEEEERQRGNFPDRFSGHQFPNYSSELNVNALLLGDSALYLCASSVQGAGLTDTQYFGPGTRLTVL.

The CDR3 region has the DNA TGCAGTGCTAGTAGTATCCCCCGGACTATCTCCTCACGTTATACGCAGTATTTT. Translation gives CSASSIPRTISSRYTQYF. The rearrangement joins TRBV20-1 to TRBJ2-3; perhaps TRBD2 as D (6 bases). The CDR3 is 18 residues long. Trimming left V 3 bases short and J 7 bases short, with 29 bases between. CDR1 DFQATT and CDR2 SNEGSKA come from the germline V gene (reference sequence).

V usage is TRBV5-1 and J usage is TRBJ1-2; D is undetermined. The germline gives CDR1 SGHRS, CDR2 YFSETQ. V lost 5 bases, J lost 0 bases, and 14 bases lay in between. The CDR3 contains 15 residues. CDR3 in DNA: TGCGCCAGCAGAACTGTATCCGGAGCTAACTATGGCTACACCTTC. Translating it yields CASRTVSGANYGYTF.

The chain links TRBV5-6 to TRBJ1-6; D is ambiguous. V lost 3 bases and J 7 bases, leaving 14 bases between the germline ends. Germline values: CDR1 SGHDT, CDR2 YYEEEE. There are 15 residues in the CDR3. CDR3 residues: CASSSQDRWNSPLHF. Written as DNA, the CDR3 is TGTGCCAGCAGCTCACAAGACCGATGGAATTCACCCCTCCACTTT.

This chain uses TRBV3-1 (or the pseudogene TRBV3-2) with TRBJ2-3; no firm D call. CDR3 length: 13 residues. V lost 4 bases, J lost 1 base, and 6 bases lay in between. Germline-derived CDR1 and CDR2 are LGHDT and YNNKEL (reference sequence). In nucleotides, the CDR3 is TGTGCCAGCAGCCCCCTCGGCACAGATACGCAGTATTTT. Its translation is CASSPLGTDTQYF.

CDR3 in amino acids: CASILKGTDVYEQYF. CDR3 DNA sequence: TGTGCCAGCATCCTAAAGGGGACAGACGTTTACGAGCAGTACTTC. J is TRBJ2-7 and V is TRBV21-1; TRBD1 is taken as the D call from the table, unchecked against the DNA. TRBV21-1 is a pseudogene. The CDR3 is made up of 15 amino acids.

The chain uses TRBV5-6 and TRBJ1-3, with 7 positions matching TRBD1. V shed 4 bases and J 7 bases; nucleotides not matched to a gene: 8. Germline CDR1 is SGHDT and CDR2 is YYEEEE. CDR3 length: 14 amino acids. In DNA form, the CDR3 reads TGTGCCAGCAGCCCCGACAGGGCAGGGAACACCATATATTTT. Translated, it gives CASSPDRAGNTIYF.

The chain couples TRBV27 to TRBJ2-1, with TRBD2 matching 8 bases. CDR3 length equals 14 residues. Germline V gives CDR1 MNHEY, CDR2 SMNVEV (reference sequence). The V and J ends lost 2 bases and 6 bases, in that order; junction bases with no gene match: 3. The CDR3 DNA is TGTGCCAGCAGTTTACAAACTAGCGGCAATGAGCAGTTCTTC. Its protein product is CASSLQTSGNEQFF.

V is TRBV10-3 and J is TRBJ1-2; D is undetermined. Per the germline V gene, CDR1 is ENHRY and CDR2 is SYGVKD. This CDR3 has 17 residues. V was shortened by 3 bases and J by 4 bases, with 21 bases between the two germline ends. CDR3 DNA: TGTGCCATCAGTGATAGAGTCGCAGGACTTACACTCTATGGCTACACCTTC. As protein: CAISDRVAGLTLYGYTF.

The chain carries TRBV20-1 and TRBJ2-1; 9 nucleotides line up with TRBD2. CDR3 length: 16 amino acids. The germline V gene has CDR1 DFQATT and CDR2 SNEGSKA (reference sequence). With V trimmed by 3 bases and J by 4 bases, 10 bases remained unmatched. In DNA, the CDR3 is TGCAGTGCTAGTTCTCGGTCTAGCGGGACGTACAATGAGCAGTTCTTC. This translates into CSASSRSSGTYNEQFF.